The source of this TCR beta chain is a study of early T cells in non-severe SARS-CoV-2 infection. Whole-study context: Sequenced bulk RNA came from whole blood that was unsorted, and chains were unpaired.

Attachment of unique molecular identifiers was made to individual cDNA molecules. A single record per CDR3 protein comes from TCRdb applying MiXCR to the 5' RACE reads. The table includes around 45,000 distinct CDR3 sequences, 3% to 4% detected once. Turning to this clonotype: Its antigen remains unknown.

General observations from the study: Sequences matched to VDJdb favored anti-spike CD8 responses, while private and CD4 specificities were missed.

The clonotype comes from an adult who was a healthcare worker with PCR-confirmed SARS-CoV-2 infection or an uninfected control (not recorded which). The sequencing sample was made of whole blood.

CDR3 sequence reads: CASSPLDNTDTQYF. The CDR3, as DNA: TGTGCCAGCTCACCCCTCGACAACACAGATACGCAGTATTTT. This chain links TRBV18 with TRBJ2-3, with D unresolved. V gave up 3 bases and J gave up 2 bases, with 9 bases separating them. The CDR3 sequence is 14 residues long. Germline lookup yields CDR1 KGHSH and CDR2 LQKENI.